Below are 23 T cell receptor beta chains sequenced from a single sample in a study of PD-L1 blockade in urothelial cancer. Here immunoSEQ multiplex PCR was the method, and the copy in TCRdb shows in-frame clones only, minus some. The table has more than 90,000 clones, around four fifths seen once. The time point is: peripheral blood 6 weeks after treatment start. The sequences come from PBMCs, collected around atezolizumab (anti-PD-L1) treatment. These receptor sequences come from a man in his 70s with urothelial cancer.

This clone came up once. The genes are TRBV15 and TRBJ2-1; D is unresolved. This CDR3 contains 14 residues. V lost 1 base and J 6 bases, leaving 10 bases between the germline ends. Germline lookup yields CDR1 LNHNV and CDR2 YYDKDF (reference sequence). CDR3 bases: TGTGCCACCAGCAGAGCAGGCGACGTCAATGAGCAGTTCTTC. Translated: CATSRAGDVNEQFF.

The CDR3 loop is CASSSGTGGLREQYF. The CDR3 coding sequence is TGCGCCAGCAGCTCCGGGACAGGGGGTTTGAGGGAGCAGTACTTC. This chain uses TRBV5-1 with TRBJ2-7; TRBD1 matches at 11 bases. The trim removed 3 bases at V and 7 bases at J, leaving 9 bases unmatched. The CDR3 is made up of 15 amino acids. Germline CDR1 SGHRS, CDR2 YFSETQ.

J is TRBJ1-2 and V is TRBV10-1; 9 bases are shared with TRBD1. J was trimmed by 3 bases and V by 8 bases; bases with no gene match: 4. Looked up from germline, CDR1 is WNHNN and CDR2 is SYGVQD (reference sequence). The CDR3 has 13 residues. The CDR3 region has the DNA TGCGCCAGCGAGGGGACAGGGCACTATGGCTACACCTTC. Protein product: CASEGTGHYGYTF.

The gene calls are TRBV6-6 and TRBJ2-7, with TRBD1 matching over 8 bases. There are 16 residues in the CDR3. V lost 8 bases, J lost 4 bases, and 16 bases stayed unmatched. Germline V gene lookup returns CDR1 MNHNY and CDR2 SVGAGI (reference sequence). The CDR3 here is CASGPTGGTGLYEQYF. CDR3 DNA: TGTGCCAGCGGACCAACCGGCGGGACAGGCTTGTACGAGCAGTACTTC.

The chain has TRBV6-5 and TRBJ2-3; 13 bases align to TRBD2. The CDR3 has 14 amino acids. V lost 10 bases to trimming and J lost 8 bases; unmatched junction nucleotides: 9. Germline V lookup: CDR1 MNHEY, CDR2 SVGAGI. The CDR3 nucleotides read TGTGCCACTTCGACTCGGACTAGCGGGAGTACGCAGTATTTT. Amino acids: CATSTRTSGSTQYF.

This clone was observed a few times. This chain links TRBV18 with TRBJ2-7, with 7 bases aligning to TRBD2. The CDR3 loop spans 13 amino acids. V was clipped by 1 base and J by 7 bases; unmatched bases: 4. Per germline, CDR1 KGHSH and CDR2 LQKENI. CDR3 in amino acids: CASSPRFGGEQYF. DNA for the CDR3: TGTGCCAGCTCACCACGGTTCGGGGGGGAGCAGTACTTC.

This sequence joins TRBV7-3 and TRBJ2-7; 8 bases map to TRBD1. Trimming took 4 bases from V and 6 from J; bases not matched to a gene: 5. The CDR3 length is 13 residues. Germline assignment: CDR1 SGHTA and CDR2 FQGTGA. The DNA for the CDR3 is TGTGCCAGCAGCTCGGGACAGGTCGGCGAGCAGTACTTC. It translates to CASSSGQVGEQYF.

The chain joins TRBV11-3 to TRBJ2-2, with no clear D. The germline V gene has CDR1 SGHNT and CDR2 YENEEA. Trimming took 4 bases from V and 4 from J, leaving 7 bases between them. CDR3 length equals 13 residues. CDR3 sequence: CASSSGRTGELFF. For the CDR3, the DNA is TGTGCCAGCAGCTCGGGTCGCACCGGGGAGCTGTTTTTT.

This clone came up once. V is TRBV19 and J is TRBJ1-2; 7 bases agree with TRBD1. The V gene's germline CDR1 is LNHDA and CDR2 SQIVND (reference sequence). The CDR3 length is 12 residues. V lost 11 bases to trimming and J lost 2 bases; unmatched junction nucleotides: 5. CDR3 DNA: TGTGCCCTCGGGACAGAAAACTATGGCTACACCTTC. Translation: CALGTENYGYTF.

The chain links TRBV9 to TRBJ2-7; D remains unclear. The CDR3 length is 13 residues. Germline CDR1 is SGDLS and CDR2 is YYNGEE. Trimming left V 2 bases short and J 5 bases short, with 11 bases between. The CDR3 nucleotides read TGTGCCAGCAGCGTCGAGCCGTTGGACGAGCAGTACTTC. This encodes CASSVEPLDEQYF.

This clone showed up just a few times. The CDR3: CASSGWTGVANEQFF. The CDR3 DNA sequence: TGTGCCAGCAGTGGATGGACAGGGGTCGCCAATGAGCAGTTCTTC. The chain recombines TRBV2 with TRBJ2-1, with 9 bases lining up with TRBD1. V lost 4 bases and J lost 6; bases outside the gene matches: 7. From germline, CDR1 is SNHLY and CDR2 FYNNEI. The CDR3 is 15 residues long.

This CDR3 reads CASSYSGGAPEKLFF. The CDR3 DNA follows: TGTGCCAGCAGTTACTCGGGCGGGGCGCCTGAAAAACTGTTTTTT. The chain employs TRBV6-5 and TRBJ1-4; TRBD1 is a possible D gene (5 bases). The CDR3 sequence is 15 residues long. CDR1 MNHEY and CDR2 SVGAGI come from the germline V gene. V was shortened by 0 bases and J by 7 bases, with 12 bases between the two germline ends.

The V gene is TRBV4-1, the J gene TRBJ2-5, with TRBD1 matching over 11 bases. J lost 4 bases, V lost 5 bases, and 9 bases had no gene match. This CDR3 contains 16 residues. CDR1 and CDR2 (germline): MGHRA, YSYEKL. CDR3 coding DNA: TGCGCCAGCAGCTCAAACGGGGACAGGGGGGTAGAGACCCAGTACTTC. It specifies CASSSNGDRGVETQYF.

The V and J genes are TRBV7-9 and TRBJ1-6; D not resolved. Germline CDR1 is SEHNR and CDR2 is FQNEAQ (reference sequence). The ends were cut back, 1 base at V and 10 bases at J, with 11 bases in the middle. The CDR3 length is 14 residues. In nucleotides, the CDR3 is TGTGCCAGCAGCTTAGGGTATCAGAAATCACCCCTCCACTTT. This encodes CASSLGYQKSPLHF.

This chain links TRBV11-2 with TRBJ2-1, with a possible D match to TRBD2 (6 bases). CDR1 SGHAT and CDR2 FQNNGV come from the germline V gene. The length of the CDR3 is 14 residues. Between the trimmed V and J ends, which lost 7 bases and 3 bases, there was a span of 13 bases. CDR3 loop: CASTLTSLYNEQFF. CDR3 nucleotide sequence: TGTGCCAGCACTCTGACTAGTCTCTACAATGAGCAGTTCTTC.

The rearrangement joins TRBV6-4 to TRBJ2-5; 11 bases map to TRBD1. The germline CDR1 and CDR2 sequences are MRHNA and SNTAGT. J was trimmed by 5 bases and V by 7 bases; bases with no gene match: 15. This CDR3 is 17 amino acids long. The CDR3 DNA sequence: TGTGCCAGCAAAAGTTCGGACAGGGGGCGAGGGTTTGAGACCCAGTACTTC. Translating it yields CASKSSDRGRGFETQYF.

V usage is TRBV5-6 and J usage is TRBJ1-5; TRBD1 might be the D (6 bases). Per the germline V gene, CDR1 is SGHDT and CDR2 is YYEEEE. The CDR3 contains 13 residues. Trimming removed 5 bases from V and 4 bases from J, with 10 bases in between. Written as DNA, the CDR3 is TGTGCCAGCAGTTACGACAGGAATCAGCCCCAGCATTTT. Its protein product is CASSYDRNQPQHF.

This clone has only a few counts. CDR3 sequence reads: CASSPWGAYNEQFF. CDR3 DNA: TGTGCCAGCAGCCCCTGGGGGGCCTACAATGAGCAGTTCTTC. The V gene is TRBV11-3, the J gene TRBJ2-1; D perhaps matches TRBD2 (6 bases). Germline loops: CDR1 SGHNT, CDR2 YENEEA. Trimming pared 5 bases from V and 2 bases from J, leaving 10 bases between. The CDR3 runs 14 residues.

V gene TRBV7-9 combines with J gene TRBJ2-3, with D uncertain. Trimming left V 6 bases short and J 3 bases short, with 16 bases between. The CDR3 loop spans 15 amino acids. CDR1 SEHNR and CDR2 FQNEAQ come from the germline V gene (reference sequence). CDR3 sequence reads: CASSPDSDGTDTQYF. The CDR3 DNA reads as TGTGCCAGCAGTCCCGACTCGGATGGGACAGATACGCAGTATTTT.

This chain uses TRBV7-9 with TRBJ2-5; the D is unclear. The V and J ends lost 2 bases and 2 bases respectively, with 6 bases between them. Germline values: CDR1 SEHNR, CDR2 FQNEAQ (reference sequence). The CDR3 consists of 13 residues. CDR3 DNA sequence: TGTGCCAGCAGCTTACGCGTACAAGAGACCCAGTACTTC. Translated, it gives CASSLRVQETQYF.

J is TRBJ1-2 and V is TRBV14; a possible D gene is TRBD1 (5 bases). This CDR3 spans 13 amino acids. V shed 2 bases and J shed 14 bases, with 18 bases lying between them. CDR1 and CDR2 (germline): SGHDN, FVKESK. The CDR3 loop is CASSQISSEEGTF. The CDR3 DNA reads TGTGCCAGCAGCCAAATAAGTTCGGAGGAGGGGACCTTC. Filled out from reference TRBV14 and TRBJ1-2, the complete variable domain reads EAGVTQFPSHSVIEKGQTVTLRCDPISGHDNLYWYRRVMGKEIKFLLHFVKESKQDESGMPNNRFLAERTGGTYSTLKVQPAELEDSGVYFCASSQISSEEGTFGSGTRLTVV.

This clone was detected only once. This chain connects TRBV11-2 to TRBJ1-5; unclear D gene. Trimming cost V 1 base and J 7 bases, with 8 bases left between them. Germline loops: CDR1 SGHAT, CDR2 FQNNGV. This CDR3 is built from 13 residues. The CDR3 region has the DNA TGTGCCAGCAGCTTAGGGCGGAGGCAGCCCCAGCATTTT. Protein: CASSLGRRQPQHF.

In DNA, the CDR3 is TGTGCCAGCAGCTTAGCCACAGCATGGTTCGCAGATAGCAATCAGCCCCAGCATTTT. Translating gives CASSLATAWFADSNQPQHF. V is TRBV7-2 and J is TRBJ1-5; D is unresolved. This CDR3 has 19 amino acids. Between the trimmed V and J ends, which lost 0 bases and 0 bases, there was a span of 18 bases. Germline V gene lookup returns CDR1 SGHTA and CDR2 FQGNSA.